What follows are 21 T cell receptor beta chains derived from one specimen sequenced in a study of CD8 T cells in ankylosing spondylitis. TCRdb re-derived calls from the 5' RACE reads in MiXCR, one entry per CDR3 protein. Among 130,000 or so distinct CDR3 sequences listed, about 6.4% were seen once. The sample consisted of blood, either unsorted or a sorted T cell fraction (not recorded which). All receptors come from a male donor with ankylosing spondylitis or in good health (not recorded which).

This clonotype showed up many times. The chain employs TRBV20-1 and TRBJ2-5, with TRBD2 matching 9 bases. The J segment lost 5 bases and the V segment lost 5 bases, leaving 12 bases of the junction unmatched. The germline V gene has CDR1 DFQATT and CDR2 SNEGSKA (reference sequence). The CDR3 covers 15 residues. CDR3 in DNA: TGCAGTGCTCAGAGGACTAGCGAGCCTGGGGAGACCCAGTACTTC. This codes for CSAQRTSEPGETQYF.

This clonotype was counted at least ten times. The chain joins TRBV6-5 to TRBJ1-2; D is possibly TRBD1 (6 bases). The CDR3 consists of 16 residues. Trimming pared 0 bases from V and 5 bases from J, leaving 16 bases between. CDR1 is MNHEY and CDR2 is SVGAGI in the germline V gene. The CDR3 reads CASSYSFPLTGYGYTF. CDR3 sequence (DNA): TGTGCCAGCAGTTACTCGTTCCCTTTAACAGGGTATGGCTACACCTTC.

In its sample, this clonotype was seen many times. The chain links TRBV9 to TRBJ2-3; TRBD1 aligns across 9 bases. The CDR3 contains 15 residues. After removal of 5 bases from V and 6 bases from J, the junction contained 10 bases not matched to a gene. Germline values: CDR1 SGDLS, CDR2 YYNGEE. The CDR3 here is CASSSGTGTTDTQYF. In DNA form, the CDR3 reads TGTGCCAGCAGTTCCGGGACAGGGACCACGGATACGCAGTATTTT. Full variable domain (missing parts from reference TRBV9 and TRBJ2-3): DSGVTQTPKHLITATGQRVTLRCSPRSGDLSVYWYQQSLDQGLQFLIQYYNGEERAKGNILERFSAQQFPDLHSELNLSSLELGDSALYFCASSSGTGTTDTQYFGPGTRLTVL.

This clonotype was seen many times. The V and J genes are TRBV5-1 and TRBJ2-7; the D gene is possibly TRBD1 (6 bases). In germline, CDR1 is SGHRS, CDR2 YFSETQ. The CDR3 extends over 17 amino acids. V was shortened by 0 bases and J by 3 bases, with 19 bases between the two germline ends. The CDR3: CASSLDATDRLFYEQYF. The CDR3 region has the DNA TGCGCCAGCAGCTTGGACGCAACTGACAGGTTATTCTACGAGCAGTACTTC.

This clonotype was counted many times. CDR3 sequence (DNA): TGTGCCAGCAGTTTGGCCAGGACGGGTAGCAATCAGCCCCAGCATTTT. It translates to CASSLARTGSNQPQHF. This chain joins TRBV12-3 or TRBV12-4 and TRBJ1-5, with D hard to call. The CDR3 sequence is 16 residues long. V was cut by 3 bases and J by 0 bases, with 12 bases left in between.

This clonotype was seen at least ten times. The rearrangement uses TRBV20-1 and TRBJ2-5; 8 bases are shared with TRBD1. V trimming: 6 bases; J trimming: 1 base; junction bases outside the gene matches: 7. The germline CDR1 and CDR2 sequences are DFQATT and SNEGSKA (reference sequence). The CDR3 spans 14 residues. CDR3: CSAPGGQGQETQYF. The CDR3 coding sequence is TGCAGTGCACCGGGCGGACAGGGCCAAGAGACCCAGTACTTC.

This clonotype has at least ten counts. V usage is TRBV20-1 and J usage is TRBJ1-5, with D unresolved. V was clipped by 3 bases and J by 5 bases, with 5 bases between them. The germline V gene encodes CDR1 DFQATT and CDR2 SNEGSKA (reference sequence). This CDR3 spans 11 amino acids. The CDR3 nucleotides are TGCAGTGCTAGTCCAGATCAGCCCCAGCATTTT. Its translation: CSASPDQPQHF.

This clonotype was found many times. The chain recombines TRBV20-1 with TRBJ2-5; TRBD2 aligns across 14 bases. V shed 5 bases and J 5 bases; nucleotides not matched to a gene: 1. Looked up from germline, CDR1 is DFQATT and CDR2 is SNEGSKA (reference sequence). CDR3 length: 13 residues. CDR3: CSARTSGGETQYF. In nucleotides, the CDR3 is TGCAGTGCTCGGACTAGCGGGGGGGAGACCCAGTACTTC.

There are many counts of this clonotype. V usage is TRBV20-1 and J usage is TRBJ1-1; D remains unclear. Trimming pared 5 bases from V and 2 bases from J, leaving 12 bases between. There are 13 residues in the CDR3. Per the germline V gene, CDR1 is DFQATT and CDR2 is SNEGSKA (reference sequence). The CDR3 reads CSAPDPVNTEAFF. In nucleotides, the CDR3 is TGCAGTGCTCCAGACCCAGTAAACACTGAAGCTTTCTTT.

This clonotype was observed many times. The chain carries TRBV4-3 and TRBJ2-7; D remains unclear. This CDR3 contains 14 residues. Germline V gene lookup returns CDR1 LGHNA and CDR2 YSLEER. V was clipped by 0 bases and J by 3 bases, with 9 bases between them. In nucleotides, the CDR3 is TGCGCCAGCAGCCAAGATATTCCAGGCTACGAGCAGTACTTC. Its protein product is CASSQDIPGYEQYF.

This clonotype was counted ten times or more. The gene calls are TRBV7-3 and TRBJ2-3, with D maybe TRBD2 (6 bases). This CDR3 is built from 14 residues. V was pared by 1 base and J by 6 bases, with 11 bases between. Per the germline V gene, CDR1 is SGHTA and CDR2 is FQGTGA. CDR3 DNA: TGTGCCAGCAGCTTAAGACTAGGCGCGGATACGCAGTATTTT. Its protein is CASSLRLGADTQYF.

This clonotype was counted at least ten times. The chain combines TRBV29-1 with TRBJ2-7; D is possibly TRBD2 (5 bases). The CDR3 totals 13 residues. V was trimmed by 5 bases and J by 0 bases, leaving 11 bases between them. Germline V lookup: CDR1 SQVTM, CDR2 ANQGSEA. The CDR3 here is CSVLAESSYEQYF. The CDR3 DNA is TGCAGCGTTCTAGCAGAGAGCTCCTACGAGCAGTACTTC.

In DNA, the CDR3 is TGCAGCGTTAGGGGGACGTATCCAGATACGCAGTATTTT. Its protein product is CSVRGTYPDTQYF. V is TRBV29-1 and J is TRBJ2-3; D possibly corresponds to TRBD1 (6 bases). The CDR3 contains 13 residues. Germline V gives CDR1 SQVTM, CDR2 ANQGSEA. With 5 bases removed from V and 4 bases from J, the gap between germline ends came to 13 bases.

The table lists this clonotype with many counts. The V call is TRBV6-4, the J call TRBJ1-1; a weak D match, TRBD1 (5 bases). Trimming cost V 4 bases and J 1 base, with 13 bases left between them. This CDR3 region has 15 residues. Germline lookup yields CDR1 MRHNA and CDR2 SNTAGT. The DNA for the CDR3 is TGTGCCAGCAGTGCCGAGGGGAGGGGGAACACTGAAGCTTTCTTT. This sequence encodes CASSAEGRGNTEAFF.

This clonotype was seen repeatedly, ten times or more. The chain links TRBV7-2 to TRBJ2-5; D not resolved. Germline V gene data show CDR1 as SGHTA and CDR2 as FQGNSA. The CDR3 consists of 12 residues. Trimming left V 3 bases short and J 3 bases short, with 5 bases between. For the CDR3, the DNA is TGTGCCAGCAGCTTCGACAAAGAGACCCAGTACTTC. Residues: CASSFDKETQYF.

Of note for this clonotype: One end of the junction is discordant with germline, which a read error may explain. The chain has TRBV5-1 and TRBJ2-5; D unresolved. CDR1 is SGHRS, CDR2 YFSETQ, per germline. The CDR3 covers 12 residues. The CDR3 spells CASSPNQGTQYF. The CDR3 coding sequence is TGCGCCAGCAGCCCAAACCAAGGGACCCAGTACTTC.

The sample holds many counts of this clonotype. The chain has TRBV6-1 and TRBJ1-4, with D perhaps matching TRBD1 (5 bases). V was trimmed by 6 bases and J by 2 bases, leaving 13 bases between them. The CDR3 covers 15 residues. Germline V gives CDR1 MNHNS, CDR2 SASEGT. The CDR3 DNA is TGTGCCAGCAGCTCAAGTGGGGGTACTAATGAAAAACTGTTTTTT. This encodes CASSSSGGTNEKLFF.

The chain couples TRBV19 to TRBJ2-2; D unclear. The CDR3 loop spans 14 amino acids. Per germline, CDR1 LNHDA and CDR2 SQIVND (reference sequence). Trimming shortened V by 1 base and J by 6 bases, and 9 bases separated the two germline ends. In DNA form, the CDR3 reads TGTGCCAGTAGTATAGCCGGAAACCCCGGGGAGCTGTTTTTT. It encodes CASSIAGNPGELFF.

This clonotype was counted ten times or more. The CDR3 region has the DNA TGTGCCAGCTCTAGGTCCCCGGGGCTGAACACTGAAGCTTTCTTT. It codes for CASSRSPGLNTEAFF. This sequence joins TRBV18 and TRBJ1-1, with D perhaps TRBD1 (5 bases). Germline V gene lookup returns CDR1 KGHSH and CDR2 LQKENI. CDR3 size: 15 residues. V was clipped by 6 bases and J by 0 bases, with 14 bases between them. Supplemented by reference TRBV18 and TRBJ1-1, the full variable domain reads NAGVMQNPRHLVRRRGQEARLRCSPMKGHSHVYWYRQLPEEGLKFMVYLQKENIIDESGMPKERFSAEFPKEGPSILRIQQVVRGDSAAYFCASSRSPGLNTEAFFGQGTRLTVV.

At least ten counts were recorded for this clonotype. The chain has TRBV5-8 and TRBJ1-3; D is ambiguous. CDR3 length equals 18 residues. Germline values: CDR1 SGHTS, CDR2 YDEGEE. V was shortened by 4 bases and J by 0 bases, with 20 bases between the two germline ends. The CDR3 is CASSVVPGPQSSGNTIYF. In nucleotides, the CDR3 is TGTGCCAGCAGCGTTGTGCCCGGGCCCCAGAGCTCTGGAAACACCATATATTTT.

V usage is TRBV24-1 and J usage is TRBJ2-6; maybe TRBD1 (8 bases). Germline V gives CDR1 KGHDR, CDR2 SFDVKD. Trimming removed 1 base from V and 12 bases from J, with 15 bases in between. This CDR3 has 15 amino acids. The CDR3 protein is CATSDLAGTGGVLTF. CDR3 coding DNA: TGTGCCACCAGTGATTTAGCGGGGACAGGAGGCGTCCTGACTTTC.